Sequencing of this T cell receptor beta chain was carried out in a study of blood T cell repertoires in COVID-19. For the study at large: PBMCs, B-cell-depleted T cells, or T cells were the source of the cDNA or gDNA that made up the material.

CDR1 and CDR2 (germline): MNHEY, SMNVEV (reference sequence). The CDR3 covers 15 residues. Trimming took 6 bases from V and 0 from J; bases not matched to a gene: 3. This clone was counted between two and nine times. Per the original methods: Amplification with reference gene primers provided the estimates of nucleated cell counts. Sequencing used immunoSEQ multiplex PCR; TCRdb keeps in-frame clones, though not all of them. V, J and clone size are those of that table, while D and trimming were read from the DNA. The sample has fewer than 9,500 clones; more than 80% are singletons. The TCR comes from a human donor in a cohort sampled during active COVID-19. Sequences were obtained from peripheral blood. The V and J genes are TRBV27 and TRBJ2-2; 8 bases align to TRBD1. CDR3: CASRAQGANTGELFF. CDR3 sequence (DNA): TGTGCCAGCAGGGCACAGGGGGCGAACACCGGGGAGCTGTTTTTT.